One sample yielded the 2 T cell receptor beta chains listed below, sequenced in a study of molecular identifiers for immune sequencing clone quantification. TCRdb reanalysed the PCR reads using MiXCR and keeps one entry per CDR3 protein. The table records 8,800 or so distinct CDR3 sequences, 15% to 20% of them present only once. Source material: naive CD8+ T cells from blood, with Jurkat cell RNA spiked in. Subset of the sample: FACS-sorted CD8+CD4-CCR7+CD45RA+ naive T cells. These receptors were collected from a human donor in good health. Some libraries in this study had Jurkat cell RNA spiked in.

By share of the sample, this clonotype is medium-sized (0.01 to 0.1%). The gene calls are TRBV7-9 and TRBJ2-1; TRBD2 aligns across 8 bases. CDR1 is SEHNR and CDR2 is FQNEAQ in the germline V gene (reference sequence). J gave up 4 bases and V 5 bases, and 16 bases lay outside the gene matches. The CDR3 is made up of 18 amino acids. CDR3 sequence (DNA): TGTGCCAGCAGCCCAAAACCCGGGACTAGGAGGGGATACAATGAGCAGTTCTTC. Amino acid sequence: CASSPKPGTRRGYNEQFF.

This clonotype showed up many times. The gene calls are TRBV6-2 or TRBV6-3 and TRBJ2-5; D is possibly TRBD2 (5 bases). CDR1 and CDR2 (germline): MNHEY, SVGEGT. V lost 0 bases and J lost 5, with 16 bases in between. The CDR3 extends over 16 amino acids. CDR3 sequence reads: CASSYSMSGIGETQYF. CDR3 DNA sequence: TGTGCCAGCAGTTACTCGATGTCGGGGATCGGGGAGACCCAGTACTTC.